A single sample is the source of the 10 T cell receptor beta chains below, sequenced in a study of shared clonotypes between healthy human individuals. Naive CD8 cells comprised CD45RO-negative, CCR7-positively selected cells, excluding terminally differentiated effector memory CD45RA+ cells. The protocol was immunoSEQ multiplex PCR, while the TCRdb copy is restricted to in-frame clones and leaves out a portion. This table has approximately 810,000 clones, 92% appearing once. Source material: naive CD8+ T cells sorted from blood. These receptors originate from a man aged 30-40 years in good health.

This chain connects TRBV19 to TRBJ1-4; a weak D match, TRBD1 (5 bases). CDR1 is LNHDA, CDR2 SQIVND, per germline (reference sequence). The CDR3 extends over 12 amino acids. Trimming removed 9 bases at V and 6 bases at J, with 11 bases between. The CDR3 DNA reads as TGTGCCAGCGAGGACATAGATGAAAAACTGTTTTTT. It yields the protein CASEDIDEKLFF. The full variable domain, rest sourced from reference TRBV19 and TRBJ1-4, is DGGITQSPKYLFRKEGQNVTLSCEQNLNHDAMYWYRQDPGQGLRLIYYSQIVNDFQKGDIAEGYSVSREKKESFPLTVTSAQKNPTAFYLCASEDIDEKLFFGSGTQLSVL.

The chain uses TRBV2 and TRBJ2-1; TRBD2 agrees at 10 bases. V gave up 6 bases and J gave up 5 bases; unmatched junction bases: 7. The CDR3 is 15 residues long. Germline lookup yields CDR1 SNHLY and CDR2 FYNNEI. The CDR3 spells CASSPSGSFDNEQFF. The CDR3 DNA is TGTGCCAGCAGCCCTAGCGGGAGTTTCGACAATGAGCAGTTCTTC. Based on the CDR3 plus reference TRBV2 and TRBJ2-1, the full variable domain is EPEVTQTPSHQVTQMGQEVILRCVPISNHLYFYWYRQILGQKVEFLVSFYNNEISEKSEIFDDQFSVERPDGSNFTLKIRSTKLEDSAMYFCASSPSGSFDNEQFFGPGTRLTVL.

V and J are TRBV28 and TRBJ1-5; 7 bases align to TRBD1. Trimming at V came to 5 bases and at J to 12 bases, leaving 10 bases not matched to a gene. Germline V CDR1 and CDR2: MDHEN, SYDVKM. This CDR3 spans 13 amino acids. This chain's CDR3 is CASSLQGRRGQHF. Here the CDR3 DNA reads TGTGCCAGCAGTCTACAGGGGCGTAGGGGCCAGCATTTT.

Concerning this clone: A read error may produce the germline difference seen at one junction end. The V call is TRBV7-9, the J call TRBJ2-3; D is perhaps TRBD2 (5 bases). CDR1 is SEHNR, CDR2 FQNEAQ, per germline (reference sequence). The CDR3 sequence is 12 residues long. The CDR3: CASSIGLPQQNF. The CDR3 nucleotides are TGTGCCAGCAGCATCGGACTGCCCCAGCAAAATTTT.

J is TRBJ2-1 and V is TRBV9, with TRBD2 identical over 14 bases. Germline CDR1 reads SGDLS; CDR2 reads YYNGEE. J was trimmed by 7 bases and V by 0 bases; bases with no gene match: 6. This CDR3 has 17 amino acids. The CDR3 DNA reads TGTGCCAGCAGCGTAGACGGTGGGACTAGCGGGAGTAATGAGCAGTTCTTC. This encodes CASSVDGGTSGSNEQFF.

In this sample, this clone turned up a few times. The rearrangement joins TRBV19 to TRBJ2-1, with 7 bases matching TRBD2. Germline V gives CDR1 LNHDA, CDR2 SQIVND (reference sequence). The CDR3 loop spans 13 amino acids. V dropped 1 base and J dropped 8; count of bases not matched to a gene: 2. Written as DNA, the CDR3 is TGTGCCAGTAGTATAGGACTAGCCTATGAGCAGTTCTTC. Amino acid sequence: CASSIGLAYEQFF.

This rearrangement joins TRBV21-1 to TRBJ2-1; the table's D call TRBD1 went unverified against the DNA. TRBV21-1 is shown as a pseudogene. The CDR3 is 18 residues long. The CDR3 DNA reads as TGTGCCAGCAGCAAAGCGCTCGGGACAGGAAATCTCGGGAATGAGCAGTTCTTC. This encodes CASSKALGTGNLGNEQFF.

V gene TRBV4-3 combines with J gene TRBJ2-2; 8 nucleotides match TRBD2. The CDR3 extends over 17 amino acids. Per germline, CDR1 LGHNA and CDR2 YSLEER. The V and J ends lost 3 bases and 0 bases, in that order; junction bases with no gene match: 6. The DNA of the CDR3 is TGCGCCAGCAGCCAGGAACTAGCGGTCGCGAACACCGGGGAGCTGTTTTTT. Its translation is CASSQELAVANTGELFF.

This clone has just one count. CDR3 sequence: CASSSRLAGHEQFF. In DNA, the CDR3 is TGTGCCAGCAGCTCAAGACTAGCGGGACATGAGCAGTTCTTC. J is TRBJ2-1 and V is TRBV11-2; 11 positions agree with TRBD2. V trimming: 4 bases; J trimming: 8 bases; junction bases outside the gene matches: 4. The V gene's germline CDR1 is SGHAT and CDR2 FQNNGV. The CDR3 is 14 residues long.

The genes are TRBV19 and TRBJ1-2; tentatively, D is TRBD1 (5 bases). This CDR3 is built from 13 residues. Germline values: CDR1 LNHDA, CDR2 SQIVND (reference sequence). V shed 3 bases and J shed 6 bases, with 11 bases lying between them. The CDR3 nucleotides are TGTGCCAGTAGTATTGGGACGGGGAATGGCTACACCTTC. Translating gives CASSIGTGNGYTF. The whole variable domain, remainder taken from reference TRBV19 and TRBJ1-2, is DGGITQSPKYLFRKEGQNVTLSCEQNLNHDAMYWYRQDPGQGLRLIYYSQIVNDFQKGDIAEGYSVSREKKESFPLTVTSAQKNPTAFYLCASSIGTGNGYTFGSGTRLTVV.